The 14 T cell receptor beta chains below come from one sample, sequenced in a study of spatial heterogeneity in lung cancer. TCRdb independently ran MiXCR on the 5' RACE reads; one entry per CDR3 protein. The data show roughly 170 distinct CDR3 sequences, about 43% seen once. Described time point: blood at routine non-recurrence follow-up after resection. The sequenced sample was PBMCs, obtained at follow-up. Source of these receptors: a male donor with early-stage non-small cell lung cancer.

Of note for this clonotype: A library prepared for alpha chains yielded this beta chain as an off-target read; its size is of little meaning. The rearrangement joins TRBV21-1 to TRBJ2-1; TRBD1 is taken as the D call from the table, unchecked against the DNA. TRBV21-1 is a listed pseudogene. This CDR3 is 16 amino acids long. CDR3 residues: CASSKDPMTGLHEQFF. CDR3 nucleotide sequence: TGTGCCAGCAGCAAAGACCCAATGACAGGGCTCCATGAGCAGTTCTTC.

A few counts support this clonotype. A library made for alpha chains picked up this beta chain off target, so its size means little. The rearrangement joins TRBV20-1 to TRBJ1-2; 9 nucleotides agree with TRBD1. The J segment lost 2 bases and the V segment lost 5 bases, leaving 3 bases of the junction unmatched. CDR1 and CDR2 from the germline V gene are DFQATT and SNEGSKA (reference sequence). This CDR3 has 13 residues. The CDR3 DNA is TGCAGTGCTGGACAGGGGACGAACTATGGCTACACCTTC. Protein sequence: CSAGQGTNYGYTF.

A word on this clonotype: This beta chain came through as a stray read in a library set up for alpha chains, and its size says little. The rearrangement joins TRBV20-1 to TRBJ1-4, with D hard to call. Germline V gene data show CDR1 as DFQATT and CDR2 as SNEGSKA (reference sequence). The CDR3 sequence is 15 residues long. Trimming stripped 3 bases from V and 2 bases from J, with 13 bases between. The CDR3 region is CSARPPRETNEKLFF. Here the CDR3 DNA reads TGCAGTGCTAGGCCGCCACGAGAGACTAATGAAAAACTGTTTTTT.

Points on this clonotype: The library was prepared for alpha chains; this beta chain is a stray read, so its frequency means little. The chain joins TRBV11-2 to TRBJ2-1; D remains ambiguous. V gave up 3 bases and J gave up 10 bases, with 7 bases separating them. The CDR3 length is 11 residues. Germline V gene lookup returns CDR1 SGHAT and CDR2 FQNNGV. CDR3 bases: TGTGCCAGCAGCTTGGCAGCCGAGCAGTTCTTC. The encoded protein is CASSLAAEQFF.

By share, this clonotype ranks as hyperexpanded (1% or more). This beta chain came through as a stray read in a library set up for alpha chains, and its size says little. This chain uses TRBV7-2 with TRBJ2-5; TRBD2 aligns across 8 bases. Germline V CDR1 and CDR2: SGHTA, FQGNSA. V was clipped by 6 bases and J by 3 bases; unmatched bases: 0. This CDR3 is built from 12 residues. The CDR3 DNA follows: TGTGCCAGCAGTAGCGGGGAAGAGACCCAGTACTTC. This translates into CASSSGEETQYF.

As to this clonotype: The library was prepared for alpha chains; this beta chain is a stray read, so its frequency means little. V is TRBV12-3 or TRBV12-4 and J is TRBJ2-6, with D possibly being TRBD2 (5 bases). The V end lost 7 bases, the J end lost 0 bases, and 22 bases lay between the germline ends. The CDR3 is 19 amino acids. CDR3 residues: CASTDPGSLYTSGANVLTF. CDR3 coding DNA: TGTGCCAGCACCGACCCGGGGAGCCTGTACACCTCTGGGGCCAACGTCCTGACTTTC.

This clonotype was observed a handful of times. Little can be read into the size of this beta chain, an off-target read in a library designed for alpha chains. The V gene is TRBV11-2, the J gene TRBJ2-3, with 9 nucleotides matching TRBD2. The CDR3 covers 14 residues. Germline CDR1 SGHAT, CDR2 FQNNGV. The J segment lost 7 bases and the V segment lost 5 bases, leaving 7 bases of the junction unmatched. The CDR3 DNA follows: TGTGCCAGCAGCCCCGGCGGGAGGGGTAATACGCAGTATTTT. Amino acid sequence: CASSPGGRGNTQYF.

Concerning this clonotype: This beta chain is an unintended read in a library built for alpha chains; its size means little. This chain links TRBV3-1 with TRBJ2-7, with D perhaps given as TRBD1 or TRBD2 (5 bases each). V shed 4 bases and J shed 1 base, with 11 bases lying between them. CDR3 length: 14 residues. In germline, CDR1 is LGHDT, CDR2 YNNKEL (reference sequence). The CDR3 loop is CASSPMGRSYEQYF. The CDR3 DNA reads TGTGCCAGCAGCCCTATGGGACGGTCCTACGAGCAGTACTTC.

The table lists this clonotype with a few counts. A library prepared for alpha chains yielded this beta chain as an off-target read; its size is of little meaning. This rearrangement joins TRBV7-9 to TRBJ2-7; TRBD1 matches at 8 bases. Trimming took 5 bases from V and 6 from J; bases not matched to a gene: 9. The CDR3 runs to 14 residues. The germline V gene encodes CDR1 SEHNR and CDR2 FQNEAQ (reference sequence). The CDR3 region is CASSPDRDLGEQYF. The CDR3 DNA sequence: TGTGCCAGCAGCCCGGACAGGGACCTCGGCGAGCAGTACTTC.

The sample holds one count of this clonotype. This beta chain is a stray read from a library made for alpha chains; its abundance is not meaningful. The chain employs TRBV5-1 and TRBJ2-5; D tentatively fits TRBD1 or TRBD2 (5 bases each). Germline V lookup: CDR1 SGHRS, CDR2 YFSETQ. The germline V and J ends were trimmed by 0 bases and 5 bases, with 11 bases remaining between them. The CDR3 is 14 residues long. This chain's CDR3 is CASSLEARGETQYF. The CDR3 DNA reads TGCGCCAGCAGCTTGGAGGCGAGGGGTGAGACCCAGTACTTC.

Comments on this clonotype: Found in a library prepared for alpha chains, this beta chain is an off-target read, and its abundance has little meaning. The V and J genes are TRBV3-1 and TRBJ2-7; 7 bases line up with TRBD1. The CDR3 is made up of 14 amino acids. Germline lookup yields CDR1 LGHDT and CDR2 YNNKEL (reference sequence). V was clipped by 1 base and J by 13 bases; unmatched bases: 13. The CDR3 loop is CASSQVGTADLPYF. CDR3 nucleotide sequence: TGTGCCAGCAGCCAAGTGGGGACAGCGGACTTACCTTACTTC.

In the case of this clonotype: This beta chain came through as a stray read in a library set up for alpha chains, and its size says little. This chain connects TRBV29-1 to TRBJ2-2; 8 bases match TRBD2. This CDR3 has 14 amino acids. V trimming: 6 bases; J trimming: 1 base; junction bases outside the gene matches: 4. Looked up from germline, CDR1 is SQVTM and CDR2 is ANQGSEA. CDR3 residues: CSVDTSGNTGELFF. The CDR3 nucleotides read TGCAGCGTGGATACTAGCGGGAACACCGGGGAGCTGTTTTTT.

Notes on this clonotype: It may be a read error: a sequence one base away is much more abundant. The library was prepared for alpha chains; this beta chain is a stray read, so its frequency means little. This chain joins TRBV7-8 and TRBJ2-5, with 8 bases aligning to TRBD2. Per the germline V gene, CDR1 is SGHVS and CDR2 is FQNEAQ. This CDR3 contains 12 residues. Trimming cost V 10 bases and J 3 bases; bases outside gene matches: 4. CDR3 nucleotide sequence: TGTGCCAACAGTAGCGGGGAAGAGACCCAGTACTTC. The encoded protein is CANSSGEETQYF.

This clonotype was picked up a small number of times. Being off target in a library aimed at alpha chains, this beta chain has a size of little meaning. The rearrangement joins TRBV20-1 to TRBJ2-7; 8 nucleotides line up with TRBD1. Germline CDR1 DFQATT, CDR2 SNEGSKA (reference sequence). Unmatched junction bases numbered 9, after V lost 4 bases and J lost 4 bases. The CDR3 has 14 amino acids. The CDR3 region has the DNA TGCAGTGCTACCGGCCAGGGGGCTTGGTACGAGCAGTACTTC. Encoded protein: CSATGQGAWYEQYF.